The 4 T cell receptor beta chains given below trace back to one sample, sequenced in a study of tumor-infiltrating lymphocytes in primary liver carcinoma. Production of TCR beta cDNA used approximately 0.55 ug total RNA together with a constant-region primer. Slightly modified ARM-PCR served as the procedure for the TCR beta libraries. These libraries came from three rounds of nested multiplex PCR. The two initial PCR rounds, roughly 9 cycles each, used TRBV1-TRBV30 forward and C-beta reverse primers. TCRdb reprocessed the multiplex PCR reads via MiXCR and lists one record per CDR3 protein. The data hold just under 45,000 distinct CDR3 sequences, with 73% observed a single time. DNA and RNA were both co-extracted from about 19-30 mg of bulk tissue that had not been sorted. The sample taken for sequencing was liver tumor tissue from sampling region 2. The subset is: tumor region T2, inferior pole. Receptor source: a man aged 40-49 years with primary liver carcinoma and hepatitis B virus infection.

About this clonotype itself: This CDR3 fails to terminate in the conserved phenylalanine or tryptophan, so it likely reflects a read error. V usage is TRBV11-2 and J usage is TRBJ2-4, with D unresolved. Germline V lookup: CDR1 SGHAT, CDR2 FQNNGV. This CDR3 is built from 15 residues. CDR3 coding DNA: TGTGTCAGCACCACTTCGGCGGTGGCCAAAAACATTCAGTACTCC. Its protein is CVSTTSAVAKNIQYS.

This clonotype was recorded once. The chain is built from TRBV28 and TRBJ2-4; D is unresolved. Germline loops: CDR1 MDHEN, CDR2 SYDVKM. The CDR3 is 13 amino acids. V was clipped by 10 bases and J by 5 bases, with 15 bases between them. The CDR3 protein is CANRRNLENIQYF. CDR3 bases: TGTGCCAACAGACGCAATCTAGAAAACATTCAGTACTTC.

As for this clonotype: Sequence at one end of the junction differs from germline and may be a read error. The chain carries TRBV6-1 and TRBJ2-2; a possible D gene is TRBD2 (6 bases). Germline CDR1 reads MNHNS; CDR2 reads SASEGT. The CDR3 length is 14 residues. CDR3 nucleotide sequence: TGTGCCAGCAGCGGGTTAGCGGTCACCGGGGAGCTGTTGTTT. Translated: CASSGLAVTGELLF.

The genes are TRBV6-6 and TRBJ2-7; 9 positions agree with TRBD1. Germline V gene sequence: CDR1 MNHNY, CDR2 SVGAGI (reference sequence). This CDR3 contains 17 residues. J lost 6 bases, V lost 6 bases, and 18 bases had no gene match. In DNA, the CDR3 is TGTGCCAGCAGCCCCGGACTAAACAGGGGGCAGAACTGCGAGCAGTACTTC. Translating it yields CASSPGLNRGQNCEQYF.